This T cell receptor (beta chain) is from a study of cytomegalovirus exposure and HLA in healthy donors. Researchers ran the PCR with 60 Vbeta and 13 Jbeta primers. Only in-frame clones appear in the TCRdb table, and some are missing; sequencing was by immunoSEQ multiplex PCR. In the table there are 70,000 to 95,000 clones, less than 85% of which are singletons. Remarks on this clone: Antigen specificity is unknown.

Study-level findings and limits: Researchers catalogued approximately 160 TCR beta chains as cytomegalovirus-associated.

The material sequenced was PBMCs. The receptor comes from a human donor in good health.

This CDR3 reads CAATVGGRGDYTDTQYF. Here the CDR3 DNA reads TGCGCCGCTACCGTTGGGGGGCGGGGGGACTACACAGATACGCAGTATTTT. The chain uses TRBV5-1 and TRBJ2-3; TRBD2 matches at 8 bases. Trimming took 10 bases from V and 2 from J; bases not matched to a gene: 18. The CDR3 is made up of 17 amino acids. Looked up from germline, CDR1 is SGHRS and CDR2 is YFSETQ.